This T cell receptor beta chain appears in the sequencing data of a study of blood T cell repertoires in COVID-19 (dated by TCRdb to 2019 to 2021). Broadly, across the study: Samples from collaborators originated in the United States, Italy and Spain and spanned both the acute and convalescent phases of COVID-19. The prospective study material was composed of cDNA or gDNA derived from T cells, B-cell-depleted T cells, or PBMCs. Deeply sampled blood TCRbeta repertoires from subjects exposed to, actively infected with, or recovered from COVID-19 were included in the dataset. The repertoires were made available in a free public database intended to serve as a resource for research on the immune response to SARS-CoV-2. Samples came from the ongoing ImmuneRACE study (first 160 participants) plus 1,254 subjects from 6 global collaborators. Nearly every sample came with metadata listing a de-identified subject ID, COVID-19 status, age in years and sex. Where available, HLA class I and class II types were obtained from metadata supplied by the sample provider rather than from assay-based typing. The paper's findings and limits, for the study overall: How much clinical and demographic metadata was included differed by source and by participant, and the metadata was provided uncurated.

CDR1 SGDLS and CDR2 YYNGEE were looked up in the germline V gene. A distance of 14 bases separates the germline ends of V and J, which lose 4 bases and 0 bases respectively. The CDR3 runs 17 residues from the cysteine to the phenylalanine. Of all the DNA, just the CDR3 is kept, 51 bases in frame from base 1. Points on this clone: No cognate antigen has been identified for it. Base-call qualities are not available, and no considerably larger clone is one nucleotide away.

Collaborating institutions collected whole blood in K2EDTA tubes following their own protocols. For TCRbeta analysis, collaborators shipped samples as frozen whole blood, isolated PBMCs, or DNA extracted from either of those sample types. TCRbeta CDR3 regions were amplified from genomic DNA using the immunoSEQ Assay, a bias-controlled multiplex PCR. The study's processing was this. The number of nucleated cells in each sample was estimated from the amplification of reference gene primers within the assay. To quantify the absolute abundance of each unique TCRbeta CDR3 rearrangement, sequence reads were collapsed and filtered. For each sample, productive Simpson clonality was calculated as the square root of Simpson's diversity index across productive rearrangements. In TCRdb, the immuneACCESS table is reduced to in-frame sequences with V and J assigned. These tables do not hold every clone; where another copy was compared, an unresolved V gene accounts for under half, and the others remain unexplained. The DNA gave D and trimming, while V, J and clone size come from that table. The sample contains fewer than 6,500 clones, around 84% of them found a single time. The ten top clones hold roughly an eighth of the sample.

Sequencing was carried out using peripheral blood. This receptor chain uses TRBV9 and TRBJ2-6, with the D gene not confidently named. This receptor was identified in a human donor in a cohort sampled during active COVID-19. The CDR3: CASSKYLGPSGANVLTF. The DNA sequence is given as TGTGCCAGCAGCAAGTACTTGGGCCCCTCTGGGGCCAACGTCCTGACTTTC.